Included here is one T cell receptor (beta chain) sequence, with context. Its antigen is not known. The record originates from a study of OX40 agonist ivuxolimab in advanced cancers. Study context: Enrolled patients in dose escalation had cancers that were hepatocellular carcinoma, melanoma, renal cell or head and neck cancer. Study-level results: Expanded peripheral T cell antigen specificity was not determined.

TCRdb's copy holds only in-frame clones and misses some; the assay was immunoSEQ multiplex PCR. The sample carries approximately 45,000 clones, approximately 91% recorded once. The CDR3 runs 15 residues. V lost 5 bases and J lost 5; bases outside the gene matches: 11. From germline, CDR1 is MNHEY and CDR2 SMNVEV (reference sequence). This receptor was identified in an adult with an advanced solid tumor such as melanoma, head and neck, liver or kidney cancer. This chain links TRBV27 with TRBJ2-5; 7 nucleotides align to TRBD1. Source: CD4+ or CD8+ T cells sorted from blood, taken in a trial of the OX40 agonist ivuxolimab. The CDR3 region is CASSLTGVNWETQYF. The DNA of the CDR3 is TGTGCCAGCAGTCTCACAGGGGTAAATTGGGAGACCCAGTACTTC.